This T cell receptor (beta chain) was identified during a study of T cell changes during pregnancy in multiple sclerosis. Profiled with immunoSEQ multiplex PCR; TCRdb holds only in-frame clones, not every one. The sample has 50,000 to 65,000 clones, about 92% seen once. Trimming shortened V by 4 bases and J by 6 bases, and 16 bases separated the two germline ends. The germline CDR1 and CDR2 sequences are MNHEY and SMNVEV (reference sequence). This CDR3 contains 14 residues. The sample here was peripheral blood, taken in the third trimester of pregnancy. The genes are TRBV27 and TRBJ2-7, with D possibly being TRBD2 (5 bases). This TCR came from a female donor in good health, enrolled as a control in a pregnancy study. CDR3 residues: CASSYEGTLGEQYF. As DNA, the CDR3 is TGTGCCAGCAGTTACGAGGGAACTCTTGGCGAGCAGTACTTC.